Described below is a single TCR beta chain sequence and its context. This entry is derived from a study of OX40 agonist ivuxolimab in advanced cancers. V was shortened by 2 bases and J by 6 bases, with 17 bases between the two germline ends. This CDR3 comprises 16 residues. Germline CDR1 is WNHNN and CDR2 is SYGVQD (reference sequence). Sequenced by immunoSEQ multiplex PCR; TCRdb stores in-frame clones only, minus some. The sample lists under 75,000 clones, approximately 91% occurring once. The TCR originated in an adult with an advanced solid tumor such as melanoma, head and neck, liver or kidney cancer. This chain joins TRBV10-1 and TRBJ2-1; the D gene is possibly TRBD2 (5 bases). The material was CD4+ or CD8+ T cells sorted from blood, obtained in a trial of the OX40 agonist ivuxolimab. In DNA, the CDR3 is TGCGCCAGCAGTGAGGTAATTAGCGCCCCCGTCAATGAGCAGTTCTTC. It codes for CASSEVISAPVNEQFF.